The 17 T cell receptor beta chains presented below share a single source sample, sequenced in a study of high-grade serous ovarian cancer treatment subgroups. Tumor samples were obtained before definitive surgery or chemotherapy. Assay used: immunoSEQ multiplex PCR; TCRdb lists only in-frame clones, some missing. The sample shows some 28,000 clones, roughly four fifths of them seen only once. Sequencing was performed on tumor tissue. The origin of the receptors is a human donor with high-grade serous ovarian cancer.

The chain's CDR3 is CASSLNSWDYGYTF. The DNA for the CDR3 is TGTGCCAGCAGTTTAAACTCTTGGGACTATGGCTACACCTTC. This sequence joins TRBV28 and TRBJ1-2, with D uncertain. CDR3 length: 14 residues. Trimming cost V 2 bases and J 3 bases, with 10 bases left between them. CDR1 and CDR2 (germline): MDHEN, SYDVKM.

The V and J genes are TRBV11-3 and TRBJ1-1; no firm D call. This CDR3 is 18 amino acids long. Per germline, CDR1 SGHNT and CDR2 YENEEA. V was clipped by 0 bases and J by 0 bases, with 17 bases between them. In DNA, the CDR3 is TGTGCCAGCAGCTTAGAGCCCGAACCTCGCCCCATGAACACTGAAGCTTTCTTT. Translation: CASSLEPEPRPMNTEAFF.

The chain employs TRBV2 and TRBJ1-2; no definite D call. This CDR3 spans 16 amino acids. V lost 5 bases to trimming and J lost 2 bases, with 18 bases between them. Germline V gives CDR1 SNHLY, CDR2 FYNNEI. CDR3 sequence (DNA): TGTGCCAGCAGTCGTCTGTCCCAACCGGGGAACTATGGCTACACCTTC. Translating gives CASSRLSQPGNYGYTF.

The gene calls are TRBV7-2 and TRBJ2-1; TRBD2 might be the D (6 bases). The CDR3 extends over 14 amino acids. With 2 bases removed from V and 6 bases from J, the gap between germline ends came to 11 bases. Germline values: CDR1 SGHTA, CDR2 FQGNSA. DNA for the CDR3: TGTGCCAGCAGCTTATTTGGGACTGCCAATGAGCAGTTCTTC. Translated, it gives CASSLFGTANEQFF.

This rearrangement joins TRBV18 to TRBJ2-1; TRBD2 matches at 14 bases. J lost 2 bases, V lost 0 bases, and 6 bases had no gene match. Germline V gene lookup returns CDR1 KGHSH and CDR2 LQKENI. The CDR3 is made up of 19 amino acids. CDR3 DNA sequence: TGTGCCAGCTCACCACCGGGACTAGCGGGAGTGTCCCCCTACAATGAGCAGTTCTTC. This sequence encodes CASSPPGLAGVSPYNEQFF.

The CDR3, as DNA: TGTGCCAGCAGTTTGGCGGGACAGGGGGCGGGGGAGCAGTACTTC. Amino acid sequence: CASSLAGQGAGEQYF. The chain uses TRBV28 and TRBJ2-7; 12 nucleotides line up with TRBD1. The CDR3 consists of 15 residues. V was clipped by 3 bases and J by 7 bases; unmatched bases: 7. Per the germline V gene, CDR1 is MDHEN and CDR2 is SYDVKM.

The chain combines TRBV19 with TRBJ2-1, with 14 nucleotides matching TRBD2. The CDR3 spans 16 residues. J lost 6 bases, V lost 5 bases, and 6 bases had no gene match. Germline loops: CDR1 LNHDA, CDR2 SQIVND (reference sequence). Here the CDR3 reads CASSSRLAGGVNEQFF. CDR3 DNA: TGTGCCAGTAGTTCCCGACTAGCGGGAGGGGTCAATGAGCAGTTCTTC.

This clone was seen a few times. The rearrangement uses TRBV7-9 and TRBJ1-4, with 9 bases aligning to TRBD1. Trimming cost V 5 bases and J 7 bases; bases outside gene matches: 8. CDR1 is SEHNR and CDR2 is FQNEAQ in the germline V gene (reference sequence). The CDR3 totals 15 residues. The CDR3: CASSGTGRVGEKLFF. The DNA for the CDR3 is TGTGCCAGCAGCGGGACAGGGAGGGTTGGTGAAAAACTGTTTTTT. Supplemented by reference TRBV7-9 and TRBJ1-4, the full variable domain reads DTGVSQNPRHKITKRGQNVTFRCDPISEHNRLYWYRQTLGQGPEFLTYFQNEAQLEKSRLLSDRFSAERPKGSFSTLEIQRTEQGDSAMYLCASSGTGRVGEKLFFGSGTQLSVL.

This clone was seen a single time. The V gene is TRBV29-1, the J gene TRBJ2-7; 9 nucleotides agree with TRBD1. J lost 2 bases, V lost 8 bases, and 7 bases had no gene match. The CDR3 runs 13 residues. Germline CDR1 reads SQVTM; CDR2 reads ANQGSEA. Here the CDR3 reads CSITTGGPYEQYF. Here the CDR3 DNA reads TGCAGCATAACGACAGGGGGGCCCTACGAGCAGTACTTC.

This clone was seen a few times. The genes are TRBV12-5 and TRBJ1-1; possible D gene TRBD1, 5 bases. The CDR3 loop spans 14 amino acids. V was shortened by 3 bases and J by 7 bases, with 15 bases between the two germline ends. The V gene's germline CDR1 is LGHNT and CDR2 FRNRAP. This CDR3 reads CASGLGTDGGEAFF. DNA for the CDR3: TGTGCTAGTGGTTTAGGGACCGATGGCGGTGAAGCTTTCTTT.

V is TRBV6-1 and J is TRBJ1-5, with D unresolved. This CDR3 comprises 14 residues. V lost 1 base to trimming and J lost 4 bases, with 8 bases between them. Per germline, CDR1 MNHNS and CDR2 SASEGT. CDR3 DNA sequence: TGTGCCAGCAGTGAAGGACTGCTGAATCAGCCCCAGCATTTT. It specifies CASSEGLLNQPQHF.

The rearrangement links TRBV2 to TRBJ2-1, with D possibly matching TRBD1 (5 bases). CDR1 is SNHLY and CDR2 is FYNNEI in the germline V gene. The CDR3 length is 13 residues. V lost 8 bases and J 6 bases, leaving 14 bases between the germline ends. CDR3 bases: TGTGCCAGCCGCAGGGTTGGGGTCAATGAGCAGTTCTTC. This translates into CASRRVGVNEQFF.

The V and J genes are TRBV28 and TRBJ2-1; D may be TRBD1 (6 bases). Trimming removed 2 bases from V and 4 bases from J, with 9 bases in between. There are 14 residues in the CDR3. The V gene's germline CDR1 is MDHEN and CDR2 SYDVKM. CDR3 amino acids: CASSLPGQYNEQFF. The CDR3 bases are TGTGCCAGCAGTTTACCCGGACAGTACAATGAGCAGTTCTTC.

This chain joins TRBV29-1 and TRBJ1-5, with D possibly TRBD1 on 6 matching bases. The CDR3 totals 12 residues. V was pared by 5 bases and J by 4 bases, with 9 bases between. Germline assignment: CDR1 SQVTM and CDR2 ANQGSEA. This CDR3 is CSVTQGNQPQHF. The CDR3 coding sequence is TGCAGCGTTACACAGGGAAATCAGCCCCAGCATTTT.

The DNA of the CDR3 is TGTGCCAGCAGCCTTGGATCATCTGGAAACACCATATATTTT. Its translation is CASSLGSSGNTIYF. The V call is TRBV11-2, the J call TRBJ1-3; D unresolved. This CDR3 spans 14 amino acids. The V and J ends lost 5 bases and 1 base respectively, with 9 bases between them. Germline CDR1 and CDR2: SGHAT and FQNNGV. The variable domain in full, completed from reference TRBV11-2 and TRBJ1-3, reads EAGVAQSPRYKIIEKRQSVAFWCNPISGHATLYWYQQILGQGPKLLIQFQNNGVVDDSQLPKDRFSAERLKGVDSTLKIQPAKLEDSAVYLCASSLGSSGNTIYFGEGSWLTVV.

This chain connects TRBV19 to TRBJ1-3; 7 nucleotides align to TRBD1. Germline-derived CDR1 and CDR2 are LNHDA and SQIVND (reference sequence). Trimming took 6 bases from V and 7 from J; bases not matched to a gene: 15. This CDR3 spans 16 amino acids. CDR3 bases: TGTGCCAGTAGCCCCGCCGGGGCAGGGGGATGGAACACCATATATTTT. Amino acid sequence: CASSPAGAGGWNTIYF.

V and J are TRBV5-4 and TRBJ1-5; D remains ambiguous. Between the trimmed V and J ends, which lost 6 bases and 0 bases, there was a span of 19 bases. The germline V gene has CDR1 SGHNT and CDR2 YYREEE (reference sequence). This CDR3 is built from 17 residues. CDR3 nucleotide sequence: TGTGCCAGCACCCCTGGGCAGCGGGGATATAGCAATCAGCCCCAGCATTTT. It translates to CASTPGQRGYSNQPQHF.